This T cell receptor (beta chain) is from a study of cytomegalovirus exposure and HLA in healthy donors. Primers included in the PCR were 60 Vbeta and 13 Jbeta primers. Measured with immunoSEQ multiplex PCR; TCRdb has only the in-frame clones, and not every one. The table records a few hundred thousand clones, over 60% of them present only once. Although they were nominally healthy when sampled, donors likely had unrecorded immune exposures. Comments on this clone: Its antigen remains unidentified.

Germline V CDR1 and CDR2: ENHRY, SYGVKD. V lost 7 bases and J lost 8; bases outside the gene matches: 13. This CDR3 spans 14 amino acids. Study-wide points: Later analysis revealed greater clonal expansion in HLA-associated TCR beta chains than in equally common others.

The chain carries TRBV10-3 and TRBJ1-2, with 7 bases matching TRBD1. The sample was PBMCs. The TCR originated in a man younger than 30 in good health and CMV-seronegative. The CDR3 spells CAITPGGDSSGYTF. For the CDR3, the DNA is TGTGCCATCACCCCTGGAGGGGACAGCTCGGGCTACACCTTC.